The clone carrying this TCR beta chain has more than one count but fewer than ten. These data come from a study of HIV-infected patients and healthy controls. TCRdb independently ran MiXCR on the 5' RACE reads; one entry per CDR3 protein. This sample has 55,000 to 70,000 distinct CDR3 sequences, with roughly a fifth found just once. This CDR3 is built from 14 residues. The germline CDR1 and CDR2 sequences are SNHLY and FYNNEI. V shed 8 bases and J shed 0 bases, with 11 bases lying between them. The sequence derives from a human donor in good health. The sequenced sample was CD4+ T cells from blood. The chain couples TRBV2 to TRBJ2-4; D possibly corresponds to TRBD2 (7 bases). CDR3 DNA sequence: TGTGCCAGCTCCGGGGGGCTAGCCAAAAACATTCAGTACTTC. This encodes CASSGGLAKNIQYF.